The TCR beta chain under discussion was sequenced for a study of CD8+ T cells in alopecia areata. About the study: Tofacitinib administration persisted for 6 to 18 months, succeeded by 6 months off drug.

This CDR3 comprises 9 residues. CDR1 MRHNA and CDR2 SNTAGT come from the germline V gene. Treatment of the sample: oral pan-JAK inhibitor, 5-10 mg twice daily. Lesional scalp punch biopsies and peripheral blood came from alopecia areata patients. cDNA serving as the sequencing template came from extracted, reverse transcribed RNA. Sequencing was performed with immunoSEQ multiplex PCR; in TCRdb, only in-frame clones are kept and a portion is missing. The table records some 190,000 clones, around 56% of them present only once. This sequence joins TRBV6-4 and TRBJ2-2; D not certain. Sequenced here: CD4+ T cells sorted from blood, sampled at week 4, from a patient treated with tofacitinib. The sequence was obtained from a human donor with alopecia areata. The CDR3 bases are TGTGTACCTGGGGAGGAGCTGTTTTTT. This codes for CVPGEELFF.